Below are 5 T cell receptor beta chains sequenced from a single sample in a study of post-analysis software for immune sequencing data. Study-wide results and caveats: There were several TRBV segments more frequent in patients than controls, and TRBV5-6, TRBV5-1 and TRBV20-1 were among them.

Incorporated into the TCR beta cDNA libraries were unique molecular identifiers, which served to reduce PCR and sequencing biases. Via MiXCR, TCRdb re-called the PCR reads, giving one row per CDR3 protein. The sample lists hundreds of thousands of distinct CDR3 sequences, just under 30% seen once, with more than 0.55% in the top ten. These receptors lack a known antigen. Sequenced: blood. The receptors were gathered from a girl aged 10-17 years with multiple sclerosis.

The chain has TRBV20-1 and TRBJ1-3; D is ambiguous. Trimming took 3 bases from V and 0 from J, leaving 15 bases between them. CDR1 DFQATT and CDR2 SNEGSKA come from the germline V gene (reference sequence). The CDR3 is made up of 16 amino acids. The CDR3 is CSASPLTGSSGNTIYF. The CDR3 nucleotides are TGCAGTGCTAGTCCCCTCACGGGGAGCTCTGGAAACACCATATATTTT.

The chain recombines TRBV15 with TRBJ1-5; D call uncertain. Trimming pared 7 bases from V and 2 bases from J, leaving 27 bases between. Germline V gene lookup returns CDR1 LNHNV and CDR2 YYDKDF (reference sequence). The CDR3 runs to 19 residues. CDR3 protein: CATNLGASHVGVGNQPQHF. CDR3 nucleotide sequence: TGTGCCACCAATCTGGGTGCGTCCCACGTTGGGGTCGGCAATCAGCCCCAGCATTTT.

The chain has TRBV12-3 or TRBV12-4 and TRBJ1-1; no definite D call. The ends were cut back, 6 bases at V and 6 bases at J, with 20 bases in the middle. The CDR3 length is 15 residues. The chain's CDR3 is CASRQRRAGDSEAFF. As DNA, the CDR3 is TGTGCCAGCAGGCAACGACGGGCCGGGGATTCTGAAGCTTTCTTT.

This clonotype occurred many times. V and J are TRBV20-1 and TRBJ2-1; D is possibly TRBD2 (6 bases). The V gene's germline CDR1 is DFQATT and CDR2 SNEGSKA (reference sequence). The V gene lost 2 bases and the J gene lost 15 bases, with 14 bases spanning the gap. The CDR3 is 11 residues long. The CDR3 loop is CSARTGVNTFF. Here the CDR3 DNA reads TGCAGTGCTAGAACGGGAGTTAACACGTTCTTC.

CDR3 protein: CASSLGWGRSYNEQFF. The CDR3 nucleotides are TGTGCCAGCAGTCTAGGGTGGGGGAGGTCTTACAATGAGCAGTTCTTC. The chain employs TRBV7-9 and TRBJ2-1; possibly TRBD2 for D (6 bases). Between the trimmed V and J ends, which lost 6 bases and 4 bases, there was a span of 19 bases. CDR1 is SEHNR and CDR2 is FQNEAQ in the germline V gene (reference sequence). CDR3 length: 16 amino acids.